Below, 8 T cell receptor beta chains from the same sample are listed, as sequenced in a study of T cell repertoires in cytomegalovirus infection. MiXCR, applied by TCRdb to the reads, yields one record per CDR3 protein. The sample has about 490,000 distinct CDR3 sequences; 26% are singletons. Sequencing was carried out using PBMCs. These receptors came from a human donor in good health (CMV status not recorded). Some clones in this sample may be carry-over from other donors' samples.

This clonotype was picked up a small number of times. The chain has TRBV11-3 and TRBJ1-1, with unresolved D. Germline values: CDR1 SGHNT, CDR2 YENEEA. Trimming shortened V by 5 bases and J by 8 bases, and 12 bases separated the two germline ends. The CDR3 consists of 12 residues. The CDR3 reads CASSERTVEAFF. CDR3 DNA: TGTGCCAGCAGCGAACGGACTGTCGAAGCTTTCTTT.

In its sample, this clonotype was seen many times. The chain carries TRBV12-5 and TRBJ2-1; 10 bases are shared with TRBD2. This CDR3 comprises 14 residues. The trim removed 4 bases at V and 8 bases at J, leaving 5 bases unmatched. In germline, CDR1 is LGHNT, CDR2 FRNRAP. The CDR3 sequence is CASGSLAGMDEQFF. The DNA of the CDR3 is TGTGCTAGTGGTTCACTAGCGGGAATGGATGAGCAGTTCTTC.

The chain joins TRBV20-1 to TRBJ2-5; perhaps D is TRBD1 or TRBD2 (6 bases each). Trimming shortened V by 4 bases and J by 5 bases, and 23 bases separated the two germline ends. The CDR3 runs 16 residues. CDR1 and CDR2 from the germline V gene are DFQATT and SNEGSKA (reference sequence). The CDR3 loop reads CSATKGPGAMGETQYF. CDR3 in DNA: TGCAGTGCTACCAAGGGTCCGGGGGCGATGGGGGAGACCCAGTACTTC.

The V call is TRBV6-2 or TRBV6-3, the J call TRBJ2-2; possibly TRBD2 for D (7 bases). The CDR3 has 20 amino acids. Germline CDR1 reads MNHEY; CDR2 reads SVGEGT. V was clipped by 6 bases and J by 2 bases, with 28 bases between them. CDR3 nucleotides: TGTGCCAGCAGCCCCCTTACGAAGGGGGAGGGCCATTTTAACACCGGGGAGCTGTTTTTT. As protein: CASSPLTKGEGHFNTGELFF.

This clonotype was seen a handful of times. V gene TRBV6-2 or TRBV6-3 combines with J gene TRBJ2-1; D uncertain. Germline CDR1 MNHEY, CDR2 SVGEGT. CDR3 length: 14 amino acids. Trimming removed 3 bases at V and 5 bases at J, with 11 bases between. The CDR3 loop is CASSYFLADNEQFF. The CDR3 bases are TGTGCCAGCAGTTATTTCCTTGCGGACAATGAGCAGTTCTTC.

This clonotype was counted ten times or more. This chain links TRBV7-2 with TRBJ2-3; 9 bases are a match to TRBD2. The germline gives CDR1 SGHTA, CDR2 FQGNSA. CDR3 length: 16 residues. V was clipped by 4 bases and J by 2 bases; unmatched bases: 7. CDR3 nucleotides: TGTGCCAGCAGCTCCCATGCGGGGGGGAACACAGATACGCAGTATTTT. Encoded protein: CASSSHAGGNTDTQYF.

As DNA, the CDR3 is TGTGCCACCAGCAGACCCGGGACAGAGCGGGAGACCCAGTACTTC. This codes for CATSRPGTERETQYF. This chain uses TRBV15 with TRBJ2-5, with 7 positions matching TRBD1. With 2 bases clipped from V and 5 bases from J, the junction kept 8 bases outside the gene matches. Germline V gene lookup returns CDR1 LNHNV and CDR2 YYDKDF (reference sequence). The CDR3 runs 15 residues.

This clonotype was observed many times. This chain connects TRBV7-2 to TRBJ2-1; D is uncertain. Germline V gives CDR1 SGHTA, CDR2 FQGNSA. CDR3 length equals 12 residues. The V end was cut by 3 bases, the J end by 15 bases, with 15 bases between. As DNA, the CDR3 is TGTGCCAGCAGCTTCACGACTCCACACGCGTTCTTC. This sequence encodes CASSFTTPHAFF.